These 4 T cell receptor beta chains were sequenced from one sample in a study of blood T cell repertoires in COVID-19 (dated by TCRdb to 2018 to 2020). Libraries were prepared through the immunoSEQ multiplex PCR assay. TCRdb holds this immuneACCESS table with in-frame rearrangements only. Some clones are missing; in checked studies, unresolved V genes explain under half, and the rest has no known cause. The sample table contains about 150,000 clones; only one count was recorded for more than 65% of them. The top ten clones comprise around 7.2% of the sample. Sequenced: peripheral blood. The receptors were gathered from a woman between 50 and 59 years old in a cohort sampled during active or convalescent COVID-19.

The chain links TRBV2 to TRBJ1-4; TRBD1 matches 7 bases. Germline values: CDR1 SNHLY, CDR2 FYNNEI. Trimming took 6 bases from V and 8 from J; bases not matched to a gene: 12. The CDR3 is made up of 15 amino acids. CDR3 loop: CASSVQQGQGEKLFF. CDR3 coding DNA: TGTGCCAGCAGCGTACAACAGGGGCAGGGCGAAAAACTGTTTTTT.

The rearrangement uses TRBV15 and TRBJ2-6; no firm D call. Per the germline V gene, CDR1 is LNHNV and CDR2 is YYDKDF (reference sequence). This CDR3 has 16 residues. Trimming removed 3 bases at V and 0 bases at J, with 9 bases between. The DNA for the CDR3 is TGTGCCACCAGCAGGGGCGAAATCTCTGGGGCCAACGTCCTGACTTTC. This translates into CATSRGEISGANVLTF.

This clone was detected only once. The CDR3 here is CASSQDSQSDTQYF. The DNA for the CDR3 is TGCGCCAGCAGCCAAGATAGCCAGTCAGATACGCAGTATTTT. The gene calls are TRBV4-3 and TRBJ2-3; D is ambiguous. This CDR3 is 14 amino acids long. CDR1 is LGHNA and CDR2 is YSLEER in the germline V gene. With 0 bases removed from V and 4 bases from J, the gap between germline ends came to 8 bases.

The rearrangement uses TRBV7-2 and TRBJ1-4; the D gene is possibly TRBD1 (6 bases). The CDR3 totals 16 residues. The V gene's germline CDR1 is SGHTA and CDR2 FQGNSA. Trimming cost V 3 bases and J 8 bases, with 19 bases left between them. CDR3 in DNA: TGTGCCAGCAGCTTTTCTACGGGACAAAGGGGGGAAAAACTGTTTTTT. The encoded protein is CASSFSTGQRGEKLFF.